The rows below give T cell receptor beta chains drawn from one sample of a study of T cell repertoires in cytomegalovirus infection. MiXCR, applied by TCRdb to the reads, yields one record per CDR3 protein. This sample yields approximately 350,000 distinct CDR3 sequences, of which just under 35% are seen a single time; roughly 14% belongs to the top ten. These receptors' antigens are unknown. Here the sequenced sample was cultured PBMCs, taken from culture after CMV antigen stimulation. The receptors shown here come from a human donor in good health (CMV status not recorded). Some clones in this sample may be carry-over from other donors' samples. CDR3s include the opening cysteine and the closing phenylalanine or tryptophan. The D gene is left open where the match is weak. Rows may omit the clone size; those that give it use once, few, many or a size class.

j_call v_call d_call clone_size cdr3_aa cdr3_nt
TRBJ1-6 TRBV2 - - CASLGPNSPLHF TGTGCCAGCCTGGGGCCAAATTCACCCCTCCACTTT
TRBJ2-2 TRBV19 - once CASSTGSGLNTGELFF TGTGCCAGTAGTACCGGTAGCGGTTTGAACACCGGGGAGCTGTTTTTT
TRBJ2-1 TRBV11-2 - - CASSLDRNNEQFF TGTGCCAGCAGCTTAGATCGGAACAATGAGCAGTTCTTC
TRBJ2-7 TRBV10-3 TRBD1 - CAISLQGSYEQYF TGTGCCATCAGTCTACAGGGGTCCTACGAGCAGTACTTC
TRBJ1-5 TRBV12-3/TRBV12-4 - few CASSIRQDNQPQHF TGTGCCAGCAGCATTAGACAGGACAATCAGCCCCAGCATTTT
TRBJ2-1 TRBV7-8 - - CASSLVVWNSYNEQFF TGTGCCAGCAGCTTAGTAGTGTGGAACTCCTACAATGAGCAGTTCTTC
TRBJ1-1 TRBV7-8 - few CASSLAVHFNTEAFF TGTGCCAGCAGCTTAGCTGTTCATTTTAACACTGAAGCTTTCTTT
TRBJ2-5 TRBV4-3 TRBD2 few CASSQVSGRRETQYF TGCGCCAGCAGCCAAGTTAGCGGGAGGAGAGAGACCCAGTACTTC
TRBJ2-3 TRBV7-2 - many CASSWGFGGSTDTQYF TGTGCCAGCAGCTGGGGCTTTGGCGGGAGCACAGATACGCAGTATTTT
TRBJ2-1 TRBV6-2/TRBV6-3 TRBD2 few CASSYGLRLAGVPEQFF TGTGCCAGCAGTTACGGGCTTCGACTAGCGGGAGTACCTGAGCAGTTCTTC
TRBJ2-3 TRBV6-1 - - CASSEPRDSTDTQYF TGTGCCAGCAGTGAGCCGCGGGACAGCACAGATACGCAGTATTTT
TRBJ2-5 TRBV11-2 - - CASSPYYLGGRVETQYF TGTGCCAGCAGCCCATATTACTTGGGAGGTCGGGTAGAGACCCAGTACTTC
TRBJ2-7 TRBV5-1 TRBD2 - CASSLSGLAGGANF TGCGCCAGCAGCTTGTCGGGACTAGCGGGAGGGGCAAACTTC
TRBJ2-7 TRBV6-1 - - CASTLLEGGEQYF TGTGCCAGCACGTTATTAGAAGGTGGCGAGCAGTACTTC
TRBJ1-6 TRBV28 TRBD1 - CASIPGQGTSPLHF TGTGCCAGCATACCGGGACAGGGGACGTCACCCCTCCACTTT
TRBJ1-2 TRBV11-2 TRBD1 - CASRAPGQGYGYTF TGTGCCAGCAGGGCCCCGGGACAGGGTTATGGCTACACCTTC
TRBJ2-2 TRBV7-2 TRBD2 - CASSTTSGTANTGELFF TGTGCCAGCAGCACTACTAGCGGGACCGCGAACACCGGGGAGCTGTTTTTT
TRBJ1-3 TRBV28 TRBD1 - CASSLGQGARGNTIYF TGTGCCAGCAGTTTGGGACAGGGGGCGCGAGGAAACACCATATATTTT
TRBJ1-1 TRBV7-9 - - CASSSRQAPNTEAFF TGTGCCAGCAGCTCCAGACAGGCACCGAACACTGAAGCTTTCTTT
TRBJ1-2 TRBV18 - few CASSQADAYYGYTF TGTGCCAGCTCACAGGCCGATGCTTACTATGGCTACACCTTC
TRBJ2-7 TRBV7-2 TRBD2 - CASSVLAGTYEQYF TGTGCCAGCAGCGTACTAGCGGGGACCTACGAGCAGTACTTC
TRBJ2-3 TRBV18 - - CASSPPSLTDTQYF TGTGCCAGCTCACCTCCTAGTTTGACAGATACGCAGTATTTT
TRBJ2-5 TRBV15 - once CATSKEAGPQETQYF TGTGCCACCAGCAAGGAGGCAGGACCCCAAGAGACCCAGTACTTC
TRBJ2-5 TRBV5-1 - few CASSRTGGDGETQYF TGCGCCAGCAGCCGGACCGGCGGGGATGGCGAGACCCAGTACTTC
TRBJ1-5 TRBV10-3 TRBD1 - CAISADRDKAQPQHF TGTGCCATCAGTGCCGACAGGGATAAGGCTCAGCCCCAGCATTTT
TRBJ2-7 TRBV18 TRBD2 - CASSPTPGGGDSYEQYF TGTGCCAGCTCACCAACGCCTGGGGGGGGGGATTCCTACGAGCAGTACTTC
TRBJ2-1 TRBV7-2 - many CASSLALDNEQFF TGTGCCAGCAGCTTAGCGCTGGACAATGAGCAGTTCTTC
TRBJ2-7 TRBV4-3 TRBD2 few CASSQGVGEGYEQYF TGCGCCAGCAGCCAGGGTGTGGGGGAGGGCTACGAGCAGTACTTC
TRBJ1-6 TRBV7-2 - - CASSSVNREAPLHF TGTGCCAGCAGCTCCGTAAACAGGGAGGCACCCCTCCACTTT
TRBJ2-3 TRBV20-1 - few CSASHGVGTDTQYF TGCAGTGCCAGCCATGGGGTGGGCACAGATACGCAGTATTTT
TRBJ2-3 TRBV7-2 - few CASSLVGEKAISQYF TGTGCCAGCAGCTTAGTTGGCGAGAAGGCAATTTCGCAGTATTTT
TRBJ1-4 TRBV29-1 - - CSVRQYEKLFF TGCAGCGTGCGACAGTATGAAAAACTGTTTTTT
TRBJ1-4 TRBV28 TRBD1 few CASSMTGGGEKLFF TGTGCCAGCAGCATGACAGGGGGTGGAGAAAAACTGTTTTTT
TRBJ2-5 TRBV7-9 TRBD2 - CASRFSGLAEQETQYF TGTGCCAGCAGATTTTCCGGACTAGCGGAACAAGAGACCCAGTACTTC
TRBJ2-7 TRBV7-2 TRBD1 few CASSLAGTGAYEQYF TGTGCCAGCAGTCTAGCCGGGACAGGGGCCTACGAGCAGTACTTC
TRBJ2-3 TRBV7-2 TRBD2 few CASSSSGATQYF TGTGCCAGCAGCTCTAGCGGGGCGACGCAGTATTTT
TRBJ2-3 TRBV4-3 - many CASSQERTGPYTQYF TGCGCCAGCAGCCAAGAGAGGACTGGGCCCTATACGCAGTATTTT
TRBJ1-4 TRBV7-9 - once CASSGRQLSGEKLFF TGTGCCAGCAGCGGGCGACAGCTATCGGGTGAAAAACTGTTTTTT
TRBJ2-1 TRBV20-1 TRBD2 few CSARDRTSGRLDEQFF TGCAGTGCTAGAGACCGGACTAGCGGGAGGTTAGATGAGCAGTTCTTC
TRBJ2-6 TRBV27 TRBD1 - CASSLRGPPFSGANVLTF TGTGCCAGCAGTTTGAGGGGGCCCCCTTTCTCTGGGGCCAACGTCCTGACTTTC
TRBJ1-3 TRBV2 - - CASSAQTPGNTIYF TGTGCCAGCAGTGCTCAGACACCTGGAAACACCATATATTTT
TRBJ2-2 TRBV12-3/TRBV12-4 - few CASSPNIGGPSNTGELFF TGTGCCAGCAGCCCGAACATAGGGGGTCCCTCGAACACCGGGGAGCTGTTTTTT
TRBJ1-3 TRBV7-9 - once CASSLARTRSTIYF TGTGCCAGCAGCTTAGCGCGAACCCGAAGCACCATATATTTT
TRBJ1-1 TRBV29-1 - - CSVESPGHPEAFF TGCAGCGTTGAATCTCCGGGCCACCCTGAAGCTTTCTTT
TRBJ2-5 TRBV6-1 - - CASKELKETQYF TGTGCCAGCAAGGAGCTAAAAGAGACCCAGTACTTC
TRBJ2-1 TRBV15 TRBD2 few CATSPRLAGYNEQFF TGTGCCACCAGCCCGCGACTAGCAGGGTACAATGAGCAGTTCTTC
TRBJ2-3 TRBV12-3/TRBV12-4 - - CASSSLAGSF TGTGCCAGCAGTTCTCTGGCTGGGAGCTTT
TRBJ2-5 TRBV18 - - CASSPFEETQYF TGTGCCAGCTCACCCTTCGAAGAGACCCAGTACTTC
TRBJ1-4 TRBV11-2 - - CASSTGQRPNEKLFF TGTGCCAGCAGCACCGGACAGCGTCCTAATGAAAAACTGTTTTTT
TRBJ1-3 TRBV10-3 - - CAISGPKEGAGGNTIYF TGTGCCATCAGTGGCCCGAAGGAAGGGGCGGGTGGAAACACCATATATTTT
TRBJ2-5 TRBV7-2 TRBD2 many CASSLTSGETQYF TGTGCCAGCAGCTTGACTAGCGGAGAGACCCAGTACTTC
TRBJ1-2 TRBV7-9 - - CASSFWAPTNYGYTF TGTGCCAGCAGCTTTTGGGCACCAACTAACTATGGCTACACCTTC